Sequencing of this T cell receptor (beta chain) was carried out in a study of glioma-infiltrating T cells after dendritic cell vaccination. Clones were read by immunoSEQ multiplex PCR, and TCRdb kept only the in-frame ones, dropping some. The sample holds roughly 60,000 clones, approximately 86% seen once. This CDR3 has 14 amino acids. V lost 4 bases and J 5 bases, leaving 12 bases between the germline ends. The V gene's germline CDR1 is LNHDA and CDR2 SQIVND (reference sequence). Time point meaning: after dendritic cell vaccination, including at tumor progression/relapse. The TCR comes from a human donor with glioblastoma. The chain has TRBV19 and TRBJ1-5; D uncertain. The source was blood, collected after dendritic cell vaccination. The DNA for the CDR3 is TGTGCCAGTAGTACCGGGGTGGACCATCAGCCCCAGCATTTT. Its protein is CASSTGVDHQPQHF.